These 19 T cell receptor beta chains share one sample of origin, sequenced in a study of blood T cell repertoires in COVID-19. Sequencing was performed with immunoSEQ multiplex PCR; in TCRdb, only in-frame clones are kept and a portion is missing. The sample has approximately 430,000 clones, 70% to 90% seen once. Material: peripheral blood. The receptors were sampled from a woman under 40 with active or convalescent COVID-19.

CDR3 residues: CASSHQQGEAFF. The CDR3 DNA is TGTGCCAGCAGCCACCAACAGGGTGAAGCTTTCTTT. The chain carries TRBV3-1 (or the pseudogene TRBV3-2) and TRBJ1-1, with D possibly being TRBD1 (6 bases). This CDR3 comprises 12 residues. The V gene lost 3 bases and the J gene lost 7 bases, with 9 bases spanning the gap. CDR1 is LGHDT, CDR2 YNNKEL, per germline (reference sequence).

Turning to this clone: Other DNA sequences of this sample code for an identical CDR3. The chain has TRBV3-1 (or the pseudogene TRBV3-2) and TRBJ1-5; no reliable D call. The CDR3 loop spans 13 amino acids. The V end was cut by 0 bases, the J end by 3 bases, with 3 bases between. Germline-derived CDR1 and CDR2 are LGHDT and YNNKEL (reference sequence). The CDR3 is CASSQDLNQPQHF. CDR3 in DNA: TGTGCCAGCAGCCAAGATCTCAATCAGCCCCAGCATTTT.

V usage is TRBV6-4 and J usage is TRBJ1-2; 10 nucleotides match TRBD1. This CDR3 comprises 18 residues. V shed 5 bases and J 4 bases; nucleotides not matched to a gene: 16. Germline V gives CDR1 MRHNA, CDR2 SNTAGT. The CDR3: CASSPILTGGSEGYGYTF. The CDR3 nucleotides are TGTGCCAGCAGTCCGATCCTGACAGGGGGCTCAGAGGGCTATGGCTACACCTTC.

This rearrangement joins TRBV28 to TRBJ1-4; D is uncertain. Germline values: CDR1 MDHEN, CDR2 SYDVKM. CDR3 size: 13 residues. Trimming left V 1 base short and J 7 bases short, with 7 bases between. The CDR3 bases are TGTGCCAGCAGTTTATCGGGGAGTGAAAAACTGTTTTTT. Amino acids: CASSLSGSEKLFF.

This chain links TRBV11-3 with TRBJ2-5, with TRBD2 matching 7 bases. CDR1 and CDR2 (germline): SGHNT, YENEEA. The CDR3 extends over 13 amino acids. The trim removed 4 bases at V and 5 bases at J, leaving 4 bases unmatched. In DNA, the CDR3 is TGTGCCAGCAGCTCTAGCGGTGCTGAGACCCAGTACTTC. This encodes CASSSSGAETQYF.

The rearrangement uses TRBV6-5 and TRBJ2-3, with 8 bases matching TRBD1. After removal of 2 bases from V and 0 bases from J, the junction contained 4 bases not matched to a gene. Germline CDR1 MNHEY, CDR2 SVGAGI. This CDR3 contains 16 residues. The chain's CDR3 is CASSYQGAVSTDTQYF. For the CDR3, the DNA is TGTGCCAGCAGTTACCAGGGGGCCGTTAGCACAGATACGCAGTATTTT.

The chain carries TRBV5-1 and TRBJ2-1, with a tentative D call TRBD2 (6 bases). CDR1 and CDR2 from the germline V gene are SGHRS and YFSETQ. The CDR3 covers 15 residues. Trimming stripped 2 bases from V and 2 bases from J, with 11 bases between. CDR3 region: CASSFGGDPYNEQFF. The DNA for the CDR3 is TGCGCCAGCAGCTTCGGCGGGGATCCCTACAATGAGCAGTTCTTC.

The V call is TRBV7-2, the J call TRBJ1-2, with D uncertain. The V gene lost 5 bases and the J gene lost 4 bases, with 14 bases spanning the gap. The CDR3 contains 14 residues. The germline V gene has CDR1 SGHTA and CDR2 FQGNSA. The chain's CDR3 is CASSPQFSVYGYTF. The CDR3 DNA sequence: TGTGCCAGCAGCCCCCAGTTCTCAGTCTATGGCTACACCTTC.

The chain is built from TRBV19 and TRBJ1-1; possibly TRBD1 for D (5 bases). This CDR3 region has 14 residues. The V end was cut by 7 bases, the J end by 1 base, with 13 bases between. Germline-derived CDR1 and CDR2 are LNHDA and SQIVND (reference sequence). CDR3 sequence reads: CASTPVQGNTEAFF. The CDR3 nucleotides read TGTGCCAGTACCCCCGTCCAGGGGAACACTGAAGCTTTCTTT. Using reference TRBV19 and TRBJ1-1 for the parts outside the CDR3, the full variable domain is DGGITQSPKYLFRKEGQNVTLSCEQNLNHDAMYWYRQDPGQGLRLIYYSQIVNDFQKGDIAEGYSVSREKKESFPLTVTSAQKNPTAFYLCASTPVQGNTEAFFGQGTRLTVV.

V usage is TRBV10-1 and J usage is TRBJ2-2, with TRBD2 identical over 12 bases. V shed 6 bases, J shed 6 bases, and the junction held 20 bases outside the gene matches. The germline CDR1 and CDR2 sequences are WNHNN and SYGVQD (reference sequence). This CDR3 has 20 amino acids. The CDR3 loop reads CASRKPPSGRAHGLAGELFF. In nucleotides, the CDR3 is TGCGCCAGCAGGAAGCCTCCTAGCGGGAGGGCCCATGGGTTGGCCGGGGAGCTGTTTTTT.

The V call is TRBV19, the J call TRBJ2-3; 7 bases line up with TRBD1. The trim removed 9 bases at V and 0 bases at J, leaving 9 bases unmatched. This CDR3 comprises 15 residues. In germline, CDR1 is LNHDA, CDR2 SQIVND (reference sequence). This CDR3 is CASGHSGGSTDTQYF. In DNA, the CDR3 is TGTGCCAGCGGCCACTCAGGGGGAAGCACAGATACGCAGTATTTT. The full variable domain, its missing parts supplied by reference TRBV19 and TRBJ2-3, is DGGITQSPKYLFRKEGQNVTLSCEQNLNHDAMYWYRQDPGQGLRLIYYSQIVNDFQKGDIAEGYSVSREKKESFPLTVTSAQKNPTAFYLCASGHSGGSTDTQYFGPGTRLTVL.

The rearrangement links TRBV4-1 to TRBJ2-1, with 7 bases lining up with TRBD2. V was pared by 7 bases and J by 0 bases, with 15 bases of the junction left unmatched. The length of the CDR3 is 18 residues. Germline V lookup: CDR1 MGHRA, CDR2 YSYEKL. The DNA for the CDR3 is TGCGCCAGCACCGGAACTAGCGCTGCTGTAAGCTCCTACAATGAGCAGTTCTTC. It is translated as CASTGTSAAVSSYNEQFF.

The J gene is TRBJ1-2, the V gene TRBV5-1, with D hard to call. V lost 4 bases and J lost 7, with 11 bases in between. The CDR3 totals 12 residues. Germline-derived CDR1 and CDR2 are SGHRS and YFSETQ. CDR3 sequence (DNA): TGCGCCAGCAGCGTGGATTACGGTGGCTACACCTTC. Translation: CASSVDYGGYTF.

The chain joins TRBV7-2 to TRBJ2-1; possible D gene TRBD2, 5 bases. The V gene lost 1 base and the J gene lost 6 bases, with 13 bases spanning the gap. The CDR3 loop spans 15 amino acids. Germline CDR1 and CDR2: SGHTA and FQGNSA. CDR3: CASSLVVGSINEQFF. The CDR3 coding sequence is TGTGCCAGCAGCTTAGTAGTGGGGAGTATCAATGAGCAGTTCTTC.

This clone appeared once. The chain combines TRBV19 with TRBJ2-5, with 9 nucleotides matching TRBD2. The germline V gene encodes CDR1 LNHDA and CDR2 SQIVND (reference sequence). This CDR3 comprises 16 residues. Trimming took 8 bases from V and 1 from J; bases not matched to a gene: 11. The CDR3 nucleotides are TGTGCCAGTGGAGGGGCTAGCGGGAAAACCCAAGAGACCCAGTACTTC. Translating it yields CASGGASGKTQETQYF.

V and J are TRBV5-6 and TRBJ1-5, with 9 bases fitting TRBD1. The J segment lost 6 bases and the V segment lost 5 bases, leaving 3 bases of the junction unmatched. The CDR3 contains 13 residues. Germline loops: CDR1 SGHDT, CDR2 YYEEEE. CDR3 nucleotide sequence: TGTGCCAGCAGTAGACAGGGGGGTCAGCCCCAGCATTTT. It translates to CASSRQGGQPQHF.

The genes are TRBV11-2 and TRBJ1-1, with 9 nucleotides matching TRBD1. The CDR3 spans 15 residues. J gave up 4 bases and V 6 bases, and 9 bases lay outside the gene matches. Germline CDR1 is SGHAT and CDR2 is FQNNGV. CDR3: CASRQNRGPGTEAFF. The CDR3 coding sequence is TGTGCCAGCAGACAGAACAGGGGGCCTGGCACTGAAGCTTTCTTT.

The chain employs TRBV6-5 and TRBJ1-5, with 10 bases lining up with TRBD1. V gave up 6 bases and J gave up 3 bases; unmatched junction bases: 5. The V gene's germline CDR1 is MNHEY and CDR2 SVGAGI. CDR3 length: 15 amino acids. As DNA, the CDR3 is TGTGCCAGCAGCGGACAGGGGGGGGACAATCAGCCCCAGCATTTT. Protein: CASSGQGGDNQPQHF.

As regards this clone: Other DNA sequences in this sample translate to the same CDR3. The rearrangement links TRBV12-3 or TRBV12-4 to TRBJ1-2; D may be TRBD1 (5 bases). The V and J ends lost 5 bases and 5 bases respectively, with 9 bases between them. The CDR3 length is 12 residues. In nucleotides, the CDR3 is TGTGCCAGCAGTCCAGGGAATTATGGCTACACCTTC. Translation gives CASSPGNYGYTF.